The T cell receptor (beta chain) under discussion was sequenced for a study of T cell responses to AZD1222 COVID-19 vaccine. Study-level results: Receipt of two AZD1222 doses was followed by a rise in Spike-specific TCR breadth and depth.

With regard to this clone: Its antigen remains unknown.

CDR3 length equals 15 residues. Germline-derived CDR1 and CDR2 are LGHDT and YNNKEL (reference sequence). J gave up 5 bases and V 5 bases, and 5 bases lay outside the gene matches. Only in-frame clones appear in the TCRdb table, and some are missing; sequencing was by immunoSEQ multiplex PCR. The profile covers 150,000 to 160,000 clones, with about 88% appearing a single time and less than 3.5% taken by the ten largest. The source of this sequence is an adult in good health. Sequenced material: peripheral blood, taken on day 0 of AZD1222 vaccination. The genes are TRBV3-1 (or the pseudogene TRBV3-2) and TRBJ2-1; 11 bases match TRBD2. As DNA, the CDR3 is TGTGCCAGCAGCGGGACTAGCGGATTTCACAATGAGCAGTTCTTC. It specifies CASSGTSGFHNEQFF.